These 18 T cell receptor beta chains were all obtained from the same sample, sequenced in a study of neurological immune-mediated disorders (dated 2019 in TCRdb). Library preparation employed 5' RACE. Instrument on record: Illumina HiSeq 2500. TCRdb itself trimmed the public reads at Q25 with fastp, ran MiXCR and retained productive beta chains. Duplicate CDR3 protein sequences are folded into a single record with the most common DNA and genes. Here the sample has around 50,000 distinct CDR3 sequences; approximately 4% occur a single time. The leading ten clones occupy approximately 3.3% of the sample. Sequenced sample: PBMCs. Receptors originate from a woman aged 25 to 45 with multiple sclerosis.

This clonotype was picked up many times. The chain recombines TRBV27 with TRBJ1-1; the D gene is possibly TRBD1 (6 bases). Germline V gives CDR1 MNHEY, CDR2 SMNVEV (reference sequence). There are 15 residues in the CDR3. The V end was cut by 8 bases, the J end by 3 bases, with 19 bases between. Written as DNA, the CDR3 is TGTGCCAGCTCCGCGGACAGCAGGTTTGACACTGAAGCTTTCTTT. This codes for CASSADSRFDTEAFF.

In its sample, this clonotype was seen many times. V gene TRBV9 combines with J gene TRBJ2-6; unclear D gene. The ends were cut back, 3 bases at V and 0 bases at J, with 7 bases in the middle. Per the germline V gene, CDR1 is SGDLS and CDR2 is YYNGEE. CDR3 length equals 15 residues. The CDR3 protein is CASSARTSGANVLTF. The CDR3 nucleotides are TGTGCCAGCAGCGCTAGGACCTCTGGGGCCAACGTCCTGACTTTC.

This clonotype has ten or more counts. The chain joins TRBV15 to TRBJ2-3, with D possibly matching TRBD2 (7 bases). The CDR3 has 17 amino acids. CDR1 and CDR2 from the germline V gene are LNHNV and YYDKDF (reference sequence). Deletions cut 1 base from V and 0 bases from J, with 14 bases between. CDR3 sequence reads: CATSRGGGGSSTDTQYF. In DNA form, the CDR3 reads TGTGCCACCAGCAGAGGTGGGGGGGGCTCTAGCACAGATACGCAGTATTTT.

This clonotype was seen repeatedly, ten times or more. This rearrangement joins TRBV24-1 to TRBJ2-1, with D possibly TRBD1 on 6 matching bases. Germline V gives CDR1 KGHDR, CDR2 SFDVKD. The CDR3 runs to 16 residues. Trimming shortened V by 12 bases and J by 1 base, and 21 bases separated the two germline ends. DNA for the CDR3: TGTGCCTCCTGGAGATACAGGGCAAAGTCCTACAATGAGCAGTTCTTC. Its translation: CASWRYRAKSYNEQFF.

This clonotype was picked up a small number of times. The gene calls are TRBV20-1 and TRBJ2-4, with TRBD1 identical over 11 bases. V shed 2 bases and J 1 base; nucleotides not matched to a gene: 4. Germline lookup yields CDR1 DFQATT and CDR2 SNEGSKA (reference sequence). The CDR3 runs 16 residues. The CDR3 sequence: CSARPGTGGAKNIQYF. In DNA, the CDR3 is TGCAGTGCTAGACCAGGGACAGGGGGGGCCAAAAACATTCAGTACTTC.

In its sample, this clonotype was seen many times. V is TRBV6-2 or TRBV6-3 and J is TRBJ2-2; D unresolved. Germline values: CDR1 MNHEY, CDR2 SVGEGT. Trimming took 4 bases from V and 6 from J, leaving 12 bases between them. The CDR3 is 14 residues long. In DNA form, the CDR3 reads TGTGCCAGCAGTTTTTCCGTCCGGGCCGGGGAGCTGTTTTTT. Protein: CASSFSVRAGELFF.

Many counts were recorded for this clonotype. The rearrangement uses TRBV20-1 and TRBJ2-6; D not resolved. Trimming removed 4 bases at V and 4 bases at J, with 17 bases between. This CDR3 has 16 residues. CDR1 is DFQATT, CDR2 SNEGSKA, per germline (reference sequence). In nucleotides, the CDR3 is TGCAGTGCTATGGATTCCGGGCTGGGGGGGGCCAACGTCCTGACTTTC. Translating it yields CSAMDSGLGGANVLTF.

This clonotype was seen at least ten times. The chain couples TRBV5-1 to TRBJ2-7; 7 bases are a match to TRBD2. V dropped 4 bases and J dropped 6; count of bases not matched to a gene: 10. The CDR3 extends over 14 amino acids. Looked up from germline, CDR1 is SGHRS and CDR2 is YFSETQ. DNA for the CDR3: TGCGCCAGCAGCCGAGACCCGAGCGGGGTCGAGCAGTACTTC. This sequence encodes CASSRDPSGVEQYF.

As to this clonotype: One end of the junction varies from germline; a read error may be responsible. J is TRBJ1-5 and V is TRBV6-2 or TRBV6-3; tentatively, D is TRBD1 (6 bases). Germline CDR1 MNHEY, CDR2 SVGEGT. The CDR3 extends over 13 amino acids. CDR3 nucleotides: TGTGCCAGCAGTTTGGGGGGGGCTCAGCCCCAGAATTTT. Translated, it gives CASSLGGAQPQNF.

In this sample, this clonotype turned up many times. The chain employs TRBV15 and TRBJ1-2, with TRBD1 identical over 8 bases. Germline-derived CDR1 and CDR2 are LNHNV and YYDKDF (reference sequence). The CDR3 totals 16 residues. Trimming removed 3 bases from V and 4 bases from J; junction bases left unmatched: 10. This CDR3 is CATSSGPTGDIYGYTF. CDR3 bases: TGTGCCACCAGCAGCGGGCCGACAGGGGACATCTATGGCTACACCTTC.

V usage is TRBV20-1 and J usage is TRBJ2-7; TRBD2 aligns across 12 bases. The V and J ends lost 6 bases and 7 bases, in that order; junction bases with no gene match: 10. The CDR3 is made up of 14 amino acids. Germline V lookup: CDR1 DFQATT, CDR2 SNEGSKA (reference sequence). CDR3 sequence (DNA): TGCAGTGCCAGACTAGCGGGAGCGTCAGAAGAGCAGTACTTC. Its protein product is CSARLAGASEEQYF.

This clonotype has at least ten counts. This chain connects TRBV5-8 to TRBJ1-2; 9 nucleotides align to TRBD1. Germline CDR1 SGHTS, CDR2 YDEGEE. With V trimmed by 3 bases and J by 5 bases, 14 bases remained unmatched. The CDR3 consists of 17 residues. CDR3: CASSSTGGDKIWYGYTF. Written as DNA, the CDR3 is TGTGCCAGCAGCTCCACAGGGGGCGATAAAATCTGGTATGGCTACACCTTC.

This clonotype was recorded a few times. The chain uses TRBV15 and TRBJ1-2; tentatively, D is TRBD1 (5 bases). CDR1 and CDR2 (germline): LNHNV, YYDKDF (reference sequence). This CDR3 comprises 17 residues. Trimming removed 0 bases from V and 6 bases from J, with 20 bases in between. The CDR3 spells CATSRDLTSKGTNGYTF. CDR3 bases: TGTGCCACCAGCAGAGATCTCACCTCAAAGGGGACGAATGGCTACACCTTC.

This clonotype has ten or more counts. The CDR3 sequence is CASTGLADQETQYF. For the CDR3, the DNA is TGTGCCAGCACGGGACTAGCGGACCAAGAGACCCAGTACTTC. The chain carries TRBV27 and TRBJ2-5; TRBD2 aligns across 11 bases. The length of the CDR3 is 14 residues. J was trimmed by 0 bases and V by 7 bases; bases with no gene match: 1. Germline CDR1 is MNHEY and CDR2 is SMNVEV (reference sequence).

Worth noting for this clonotype: The junction shows a germline mismatch at one end, possibly a read error. J is TRBJ1-5 and V is TRBV5-1; D perhaps matches TRBD1 (6 bases). The germline gives CDR1 SGHRS, CDR2 YFSETQ. The CDR3 is made up of 14 amino acids. The CDR3 protein is CASSLGDNNQPQNF. As DNA, the CDR3 is TGCGCCAGCAGCTTGGGGGACAACAATCAGCCCCAGAATTTT.

With respect to this clonotype: At one boundary the junction diverges from the germline segment, which might be a read error. The DNA for the CDR3 is TGTGCCAGCAGTTTTCAGGGGCTAAAGCAATCACCCCTCAACTTT. Its protein product is CASSFQGLKQSPLNF. The chain combines TRBV28 with TRBJ1-6; possibly TRBD1 for D (6 bases). CDR1 MDHEN and CDR2 SYDVKM come from the germline V gene. This CDR3 has 15 residues. Drawing the rest from reference TRBV28 and TRBJ1-6, the complete variable domain is DVKVTQSSRYLVKRTGEKVFLECVQDMDHENMFWYRQDPGLGLRLIYFSYDVKMKEKGDIPEGYSVSREKKERFSLILESASTNQTSMYLCASSFQGLKQSPLNFGNGTRLTVT.

The table lists this clonotype with many counts. This sequence joins TRBV6-5 and TRBJ1-5; D call uncertain. V was pared by 8 bases and J by 0 bases, with 11 bases between. Germline V lookup: CDR1 MNHEY, CDR2 SVGAGI. The CDR3 spans 14 residues. The CDR3 spells CASRRKNSNQPQHF. The DNA of the CDR3 is TGTGCCAGCCGTCGCAAAAATAGCAATCAGCCCCAGCATTTT.

This clonotype was counted at least ten times. This sequence joins TRBV25-1 and TRBJ2-2; no firm D call. This CDR3 is 14 amino acids long. CDR1 is MGHDK and CDR2 is SYGVNS in the germline V gene. The ends were cut back, 3 bases at V and 3 bases at J, with 8 bases in the middle. The CDR3 reads CASSDEADTGELFF. The CDR3 DNA sequence: TGTGCCAGCAGTGATGAAGCAGACACCGGGGAGCTGTTTTTT.